The rows below give T cell receptor beta chains drawn from one sample of a study of vaccination effects on CD4 cells after COVID-19. Profiling relied on immunoSEQ multiplex PCR, and the TCRdb table lists in-frame clones only, not all of them. The sample shows approximately 24,000 clones, roughly 80% of them seen only once. The antigens these receptors bind are not known. Sample: CD4+ T cells from PBMCs cultured with HCoV-NL63 spike peptides, taken after COVID-19 vaccination. The receptor source for this set is a human donor who received a COVID-19 vaccine. Both conserved end residues are part of each CDR3. The D gene is left open where the match is weak. Clone size is shown for a subset of rows, as once, few, many or a class of expanded clone.

TRBJ2-1 TRBV20-1 - - 10 CSAIENEQFF TGCAGTGCGATAGAGAATGAGCAGTTCTTC
TRBJ2-7 TRBV7-2 - TRBD2 14 CASSVAGGPYEQYF TGTGCCAGCAGCGTAGCGGGGGGGCCTTACGAGCAGTACTTC
TRBJ1-1 TRBV18 - - 14 CASSPQGGGTEAFF TGTGCCAGCTCACCACAGGGAGGGGGCACTGAAGCTTTCTTT
TRBJ2-3 TRBV29-1 - - 15 CSAQLAATSTDTQYF TGCAGCGCCCAACTAGCAGCGACTAGCACAGATACGCAGTATTTT
TRBJ1-1 TRBV5-4 - - 16 CASRQIGGRRNTEAFF TGTGCCAGCAGGCAAATTGGGGGGCGTCGGAACACTGAAGCTTTCTTT
TRBJ2-6 TRBV6-6 - - 14 CASSYTSGANVLTF TGTGCCAGCAGTTACACATCTGGGGCCAACGTCCTGACTTTC
TRBJ1-6 TRBV6-1 few TRBD1 14 CASSSGQGASPLHF TGTGCCAGCAGTTCCGGACAGGGGGCTTCACCCCTCCACTTT
TRBJ1-2 TRBV6-6 - - 15 CASSYVGGISYGYTF TGTGCCAGCAGTTACGTAGGGGGTATATCCTATGGCTACACCTTC
TRBJ1-1 TRBV3-1/TRBV3-2 - TRBD1 14 CASSPHTGGTEAFF TGTGCCAGCAGCCCCCATACAGGGGGCACTGAAGCTTTCTTT
TRBJ1-2 TRBV28 - - 13 CAILDVSNYGYTF TGTGCCATTCTGGACGTTTCTAACTATGGCTACACCTTC
TRBJ2-1 TRBV6-6 - - 16 CASLPPPGQSYNEQFF TGTGCCAGCCTTCCGCCCCCAGGTCAATCCTACAATGAGCAGTTCTTC
TRBJ1-1 TRBV6-6 - - 14 CASSYSTLNTEAFF TGTGCCAGCAGTTACTCGACACTGAACACTGAAGCTTTCTTT
TRBJ1-4 TRBV18 - - 13 CASSPRLGEKLFF TGTGCCAGCTCACCAAGGCTCGGGGAAAAACTGTTTTTT
TRBJ1-3 TRBV5-6 - - 14 CASSYRGPGNTIYF TGTGCCAGCAGCTACCGGGGGCCTGGAAACACCATATATTTT
TRBJ1-2 TRBV4-2 - TRBD1 14 CASSQDRTGYGYTF TGTGCCAGCAGCCAAGATCGGACAGGATATGGCTACACCTTC
TRBJ2-1 TRBV2 - - 10 CASRYNEQFF TGTGCCAGCAGATACAATGAGCAGTTCTTC
TRBJ1-5 TRBV6-5 - TRBD1 14 CASDRGPDNQPQHF TGTGCCAGCGACAGGGGCCCGGACAATCAGCCCCAGCATTTT
TRBJ2-3 TRBV11-1 - - 14 CASSLVGFTDTQYF TGTGCCAGCAGCTTAGTAGGGTTCACAGATACGCAGTATTTT
TRBJ2-7 TRBV29-1 - TRBD2 13 CSVGRGSAYEQYF TGCAGCGTGGGGCGCGGGAGCGCCTACGAGCAGTACTTC
TRBJ2-7 TRBV18 - - 14 CASSPLEDSNQQYF TGTGCCAGCTCACCACTAGAGGACAGCAATCAACAGTACTTC
TRBJ1-1 TRBV30 few - 15 CAWSALRVGNTEAFF TGTGCCTGGAGTGCCCTCAGGGTCGGGAACACTGAAGCTTTCTTT
TRBJ1-1 TRBV7-3 - - 16 CASSLTPPTQNTEAFF TGTGCCAGCAGCTTAACTCCCCCTACACAGAACACTGAAGCTTTCTTT
TRBJ2-2 TRBV28 - TRBD1 15 CASRGQGANTGELFF TGTGCCAGCAGGGGACAGGGGGCGAACACCGGGGAGCTGTTTTTT
TRBJ1-6 TRBV18 once TRBD1 15 CASSSAGTGGSPLHF TGTGCCAGCTCATCAGCCGGGACAGGGGGTTCACCCCTCCACTTT
TRBJ2-2 TRBV7-2 - - 12 CASSSDTGELFF TGTGCCAGCAGTTCCGACACCGGGGAGCTGTTTTTT
TRBJ2-3 TRBV15 - - 15 CATSTLTRSTDTQYF TGTGCCACCAGCACCCTAACAAGGAGCACAGATACGCAGTATTTT